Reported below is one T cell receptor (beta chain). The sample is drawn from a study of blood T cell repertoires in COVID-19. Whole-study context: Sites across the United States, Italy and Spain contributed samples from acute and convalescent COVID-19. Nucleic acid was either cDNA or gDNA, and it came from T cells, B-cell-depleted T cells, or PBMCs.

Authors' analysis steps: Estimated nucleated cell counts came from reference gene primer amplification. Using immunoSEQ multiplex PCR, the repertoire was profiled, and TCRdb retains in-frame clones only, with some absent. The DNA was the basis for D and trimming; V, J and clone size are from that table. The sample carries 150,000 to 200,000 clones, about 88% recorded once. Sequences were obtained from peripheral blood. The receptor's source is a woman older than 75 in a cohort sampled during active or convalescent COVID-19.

The CDR3 DNA sequence: TGTGCCAGTAGTATGAGGGTGGGGAGCACTGAAGCTTTCTTT. Encoded protein: CASSMRVGSTEAFF. J is TRBJ1-1 and V is TRBV19; D is uncertain. V was pared by 3 bases and J by 4 bases, with 12 bases between. Germline V lookup: CDR1 LNHDA, CDR2 SQIVND (reference sequence). This CDR3 contains 14 residues.